This T cell receptor beta chain originates from a study of glioma-infiltrating T cells after dendritic cell vaccination. Germline V gives CDR1 MNHEY, CDR2 SVGAGI. The CDR3 runs to 11 residues. Between the trimmed V and J ends, which lost 8 bases and 2 bases, there was a span of 6 bases. Only in-frame clones appear in the TCRdb table, and some are missing; sequencing was by immunoSEQ multiplex PCR. The table records under 100,000 clones, 85% of them present only once. PBMC sampling occurred before vaccination, two weeks after the third dose, and at progression. The sequence derives from a human donor with glioblastoma. The chain links TRBV6-5 to TRBJ1-1; no definite D call. The sequences come from blood, collected before dendritic cell vaccination. The chain's CDR3 is CASSSNTEAFF. The DNA for the CDR3 is TGTGCCAGCTCCTCCAACACTGAAGCTTTCTTT.